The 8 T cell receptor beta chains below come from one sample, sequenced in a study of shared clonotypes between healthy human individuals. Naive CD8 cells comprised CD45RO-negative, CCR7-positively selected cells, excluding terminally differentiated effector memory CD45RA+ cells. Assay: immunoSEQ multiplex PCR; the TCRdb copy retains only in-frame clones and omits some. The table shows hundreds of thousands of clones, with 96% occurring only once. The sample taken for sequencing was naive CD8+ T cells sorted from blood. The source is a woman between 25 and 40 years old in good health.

Written as DNA, the CDR3 is TGTGCCAGCAGCTTAGATCGCACGAGAAAGGGTGGCTACACCTTC. Amino acid sequence: CASSLDRTRKGGYTF. The rearrangement uses TRBV7-2 and TRBJ1-2; D gene unclear. V was cut by 1 base and J by 7 bases, with 16 bases left in between. Looked up from germline, CDR1 is SGHTA and CDR2 is FQGNSA. The length of the CDR3 is 15 residues.

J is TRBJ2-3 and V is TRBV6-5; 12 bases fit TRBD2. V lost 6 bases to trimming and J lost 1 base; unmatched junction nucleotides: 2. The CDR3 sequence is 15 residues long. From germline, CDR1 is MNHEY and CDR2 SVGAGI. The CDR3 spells CASSRLAGGTDTQYF. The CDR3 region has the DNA TGTGCCAGCAGCAGACTAGCGGGAGGCACAGATACGCAGTATTTT.

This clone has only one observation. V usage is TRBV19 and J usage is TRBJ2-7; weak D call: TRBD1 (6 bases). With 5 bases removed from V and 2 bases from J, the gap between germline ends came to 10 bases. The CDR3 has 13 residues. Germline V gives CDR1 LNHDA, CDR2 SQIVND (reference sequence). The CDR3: CASSATGTYEQYF. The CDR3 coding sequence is TGTGCCAGTAGTGCGACAGGTACCTACGAGCAGTACTTC.

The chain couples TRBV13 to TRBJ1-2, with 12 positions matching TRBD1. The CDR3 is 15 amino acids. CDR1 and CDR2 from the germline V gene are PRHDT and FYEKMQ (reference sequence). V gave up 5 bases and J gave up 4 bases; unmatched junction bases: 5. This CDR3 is CASSLGQGASYGYTF. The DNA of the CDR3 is TGTGCCAGCAGCCTGGGACAGGGGGCGTCCTATGGCTACACCTTC. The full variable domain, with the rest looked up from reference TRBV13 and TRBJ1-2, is AAGVIQSPRHLIKEKRETATLKCYPIPRHDTVYWYQQGPGQDPQFLISFYEKMQSDKGSIPDRFSAQQFSDYHSELNMSSLELGDSALYFCASSLGQGASYGYTFGSGTRLTVV.

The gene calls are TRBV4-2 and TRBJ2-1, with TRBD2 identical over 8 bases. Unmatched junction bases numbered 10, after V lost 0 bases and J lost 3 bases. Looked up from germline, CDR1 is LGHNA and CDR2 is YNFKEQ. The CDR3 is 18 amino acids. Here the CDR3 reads CASSQDPPDSGVYNEQFF. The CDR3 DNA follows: TGTGCCAGCAGCCAAGATCCTCCCGATAGCGGGGTCTACAATGAGCAGTTCTTC.

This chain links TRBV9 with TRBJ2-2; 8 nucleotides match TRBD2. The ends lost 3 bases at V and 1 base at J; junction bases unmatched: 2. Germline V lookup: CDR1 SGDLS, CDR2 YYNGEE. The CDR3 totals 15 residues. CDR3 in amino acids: CASSGTSKNTGELFF. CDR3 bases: TGTGCCAGCAGCGGGACTAGCAAGAACACCGGGGAGCTGTTTTTT.

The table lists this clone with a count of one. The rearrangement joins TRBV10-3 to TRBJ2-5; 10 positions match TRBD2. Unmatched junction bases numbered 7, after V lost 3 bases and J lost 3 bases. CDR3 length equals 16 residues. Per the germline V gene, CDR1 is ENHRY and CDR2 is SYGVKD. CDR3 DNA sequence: TGTGCCATCAGTGACGCGGCTAGCGGGAGTAAAGAGACCCAGTACTTC. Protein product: CAISDAASGSKETQYF.

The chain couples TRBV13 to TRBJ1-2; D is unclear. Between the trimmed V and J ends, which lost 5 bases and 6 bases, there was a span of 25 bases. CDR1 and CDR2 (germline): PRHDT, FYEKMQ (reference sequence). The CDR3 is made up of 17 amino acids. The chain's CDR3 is CASSESTFGPPRNGYTF. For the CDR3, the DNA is TGTGCCAGCAGCGAGTCGACGTTCGGGCCCCCTCGGAATGGCTACACCTTC.